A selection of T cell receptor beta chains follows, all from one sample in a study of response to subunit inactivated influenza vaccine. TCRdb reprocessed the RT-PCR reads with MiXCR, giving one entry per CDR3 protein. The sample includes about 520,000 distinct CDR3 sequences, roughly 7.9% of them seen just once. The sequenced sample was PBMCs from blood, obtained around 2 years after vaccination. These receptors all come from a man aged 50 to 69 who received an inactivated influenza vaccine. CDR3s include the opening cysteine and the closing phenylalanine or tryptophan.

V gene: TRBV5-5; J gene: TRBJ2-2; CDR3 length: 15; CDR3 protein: CASSESVANTGELFF
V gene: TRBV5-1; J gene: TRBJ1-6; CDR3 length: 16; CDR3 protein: CASSLVPGQYNSPLHF
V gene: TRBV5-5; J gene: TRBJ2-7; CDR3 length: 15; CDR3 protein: CASSTYTILSYEQYF
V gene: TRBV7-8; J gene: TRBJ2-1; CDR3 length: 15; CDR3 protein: CASSSLRGRGNEQFF
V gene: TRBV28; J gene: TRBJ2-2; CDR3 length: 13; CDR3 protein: CASKNTNTGELFF
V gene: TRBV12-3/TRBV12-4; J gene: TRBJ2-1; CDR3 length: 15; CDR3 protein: CASSPGLATLNEQFF
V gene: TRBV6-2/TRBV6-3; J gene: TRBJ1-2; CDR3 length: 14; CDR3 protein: CASSPQQGGFRYTF
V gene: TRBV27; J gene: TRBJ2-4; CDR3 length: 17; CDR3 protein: CASSTIPDRVSKNIQYF
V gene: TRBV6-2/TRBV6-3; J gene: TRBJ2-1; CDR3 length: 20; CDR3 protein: CASIPSGGLAGDPRGNEQFF
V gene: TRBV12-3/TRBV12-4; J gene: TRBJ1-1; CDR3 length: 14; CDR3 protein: CASSFQGQSTEAFF
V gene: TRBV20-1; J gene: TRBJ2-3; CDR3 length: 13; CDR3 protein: CSAMVSSTDTQYF
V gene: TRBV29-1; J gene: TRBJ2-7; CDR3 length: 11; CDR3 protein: CSAFEGYEQYF
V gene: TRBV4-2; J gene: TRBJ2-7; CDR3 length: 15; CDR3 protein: CASSQDQSSSYEQYF
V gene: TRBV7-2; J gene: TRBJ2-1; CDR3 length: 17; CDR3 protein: CASSLGRTSGRFDEQFF
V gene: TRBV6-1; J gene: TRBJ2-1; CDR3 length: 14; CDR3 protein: CASRPGLATNEQFF
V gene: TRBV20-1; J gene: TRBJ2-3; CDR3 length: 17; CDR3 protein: CSATAAGSGATTDTQYF
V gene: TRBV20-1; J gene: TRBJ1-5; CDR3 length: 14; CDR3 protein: CSAGGQGNNQPQHF
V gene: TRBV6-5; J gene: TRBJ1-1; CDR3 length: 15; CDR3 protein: CASSYSGRVLTEAFF
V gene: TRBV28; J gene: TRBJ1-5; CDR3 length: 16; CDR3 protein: CASSFLKSGGNQPQHF
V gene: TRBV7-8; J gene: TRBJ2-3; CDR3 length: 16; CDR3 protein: CASSLGAGGRTDTQYF
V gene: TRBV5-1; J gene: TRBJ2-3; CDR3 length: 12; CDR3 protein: CASSLAQDTQYF
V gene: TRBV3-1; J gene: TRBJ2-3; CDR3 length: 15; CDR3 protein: CASSRLAGASDTQYF
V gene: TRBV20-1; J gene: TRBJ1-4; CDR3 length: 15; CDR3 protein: CSARDHRQGDEKLFF
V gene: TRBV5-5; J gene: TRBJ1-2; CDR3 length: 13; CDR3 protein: CASSLQGDGGYTF
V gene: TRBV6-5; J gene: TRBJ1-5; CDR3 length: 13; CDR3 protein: CASTSSHNQPQHF
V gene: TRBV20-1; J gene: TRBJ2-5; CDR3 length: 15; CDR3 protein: CSASIAGGRQETQYF
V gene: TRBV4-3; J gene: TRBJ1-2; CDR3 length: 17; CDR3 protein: CASSQDRIWGPNYGYTF
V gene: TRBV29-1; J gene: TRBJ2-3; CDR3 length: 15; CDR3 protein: CSVQSAGAGTDTQYF
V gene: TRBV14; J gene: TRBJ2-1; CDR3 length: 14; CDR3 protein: CASSRDGIPNEQFF
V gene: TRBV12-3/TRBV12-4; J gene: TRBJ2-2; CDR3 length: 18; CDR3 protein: CASTSPWEDRGYTGELFF
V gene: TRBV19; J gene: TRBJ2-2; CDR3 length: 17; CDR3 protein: CASRNSPGTLPTGELFF
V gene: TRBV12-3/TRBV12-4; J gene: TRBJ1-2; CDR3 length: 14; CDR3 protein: CASSFVGSLYGYTF
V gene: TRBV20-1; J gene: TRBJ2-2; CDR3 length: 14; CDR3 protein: CSATDRAYTGELFF
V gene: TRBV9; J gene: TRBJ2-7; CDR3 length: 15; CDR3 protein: CASSVTGLPDYEQYF
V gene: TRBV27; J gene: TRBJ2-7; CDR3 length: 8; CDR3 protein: CAPWVEYF
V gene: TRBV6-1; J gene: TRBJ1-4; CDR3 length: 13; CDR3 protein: CASSDRGREKLFF
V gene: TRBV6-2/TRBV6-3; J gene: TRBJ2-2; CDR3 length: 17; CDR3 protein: CASSYGTAGQRGGELFF
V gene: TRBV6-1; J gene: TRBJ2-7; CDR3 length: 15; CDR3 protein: CASSPRFLVRSEQYF
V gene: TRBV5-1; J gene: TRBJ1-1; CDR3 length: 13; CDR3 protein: CASIGGLSTEAFF
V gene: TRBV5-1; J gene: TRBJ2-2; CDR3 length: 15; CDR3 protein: CASRAGQVNTGELFF